The sequence of this TCR beta chain was determined in a study of T-cell memory formation after mild COVID-19 listed by TCRdb under 2021. Describing the broader study: TCR sequence clusters from the two donors were found to be largely donor specific. The cohort was made up of two young adult volunteers, one female and one male, who were previously healthy. In a couple of donors, T-cell clones that expanded and contracted after mild COVID-19 were followed by sequencing TCRalpha and TCRbeta repertoires longitudinally. Overall results and qualifications from the work: Contracting CD4+ clones appeared mostly in the CM and EM memory subsets, whereas CD8+ clones were enriched in EMRA. SARS-CoV-2 specificity of the second-wave clones peaking on day 37 was not confirmed. Clones that contracted from day 15 to 85 showed balanced CD4/CD8 phenotypes, whereas a second wave of clones that expanded from day 15 to 37 leaned towards CD4+. The study included only a couple of mild cases, and larger cohorts that include severe cases with pre-infection samples were judged to be necessary. Some responding clones were detected in pre-infection memory, which suggested that pre-existing cross-reactive memory T cells had joined the SARS-CoV-2 response.

This clonotype has a handful of counts. Its cognate antigen has yet to be identified. No quality values exist for individual bases; no much larger clone is one base distant. PBMCs were isolated by Ficoll-Paque density gradient centrifugation. The instrument was an Illumina NovaSeq 6000. Using 5'RACE with constant-segment primers, TCRalpha and TCRbeta cDNA libraries were constructed, with sample barcodes and unique molecular identifiers added in the process. Trizol reagent was used to extract RNA from every sample. Library amplification was performed in two PCR steps, and a second sample barcode and Illumina TruSeq adapters were introduced in the second step. Libraries were sequenced on an Illumina NovaSeq with 2 x 150 bp paired-end reads. As for how the authors treated the data: With migec v1.2.7, reads were demultiplexed and then collapsed into UMI-guided consensus sequences. With mixcr v2.1.11, UMI consensuses were aligned to TRA and TRB V and J templates and assembled into clonotypes. A clonotype was counted as expanded or contracted only if both edgeR and NoisET called the change significant, with noise models trained on biological replicates. For edgeR calls, the cutoffs were a false discovery rate-adjusted p below 0.01 and a log2 fold-change threshold of 1. As an exploratory analysis of dynamics, max-normalized trajectories of the 1000 most abundant clonotypes were examined by PCA with hierarchical clustering. The CD4 or CD8 phenotype of responding clones was assigned using the separately sequenced CD4+ and CD8+ repertoires. TCRdb reprocessing: public reads trimmed at Q25 with fastp, clones called with MiXCR, in-frame beta chains kept. Rows are combined by CDR3 protein, so each entry shows the most common genes and DNA. The V and J calls here are based on TCRdb, not the publication. The sample table lists hundreds of thousands of distinct CDR3 sequences, roughly 18% of them with a count of one. 12% of the sample comes from the top ten.

Via the germline V gene, CDR1 is MNHNS and CDR2 SASEGT. Taken from cysteine to phenylalanine, the CDR3 has 16 residues. Only the CDR3 DNA is retained, 48 bases long and in frame from the first base. Clipping removes 2 bases from V and 3 bases from J, with 5 as the unmatched junction base count. The source is an adult woman who had mild COVID-19 (a few samples of this study predate the infection). The sample titles of this study are shuffled in the database, so cell type and time point are left out; the donor was told from shared clones. The V and J genes are TRBV6-1 and TRBJ2-3; TRBD2 lines up with 10 middle nucleotides. Sequenced input: PBMCs or a T cell subset sorted from them (not recorded which). The CDR3 is CASSELAGDVTDTQYF. The bases read TGTGCCAGCAGTGAACTAGCGGGGGATGTTACAGATACGCAGTATTTT.